This T cell receptor beta chain was identified during a study of cytomegalovirus exposure and HLA in healthy donors. Background on the study: A later analysis reported the same platform for the roughly 120 validation repertoires and the roughly 630 first-cohort repertoires. Study-wide results and limits: The classifier, whose performance was assessed in both the original and validation cohorts, reportedly diagnosed cytomegalovirus status with high specificity and sensitivity. Some TCR beta chains (over 150 of them) were listed as cytomegalovirus-associated.

Assay: immunoSEQ multiplex PCR; the TCRdb copy retains only in-frame clones and omits some. The sample lists about 300,000 clones; approximately 88% were seen once. V trimming: 3 bases; J trimming: 0 bases; junction bases outside the gene matches: 2. Germline V gene lookup returns CDR1 MDHEN and CDR2 SYDVKM. The CDR3 loop spans 16 amino acids. About this clone itself: The antigen remains undetermined.

A roughly 120-subject validation cohort, separate from the 666-subject first cohort, supplied the donors. The sequenced sample consisted of PBMCs. This chain connects TRBV28 to TRBJ1-4; 9 nucleotides align to TRBD1. The receptor's source is a woman younger than 30 in good health and CMV-seronegative. In DNA form, the CDR3 reads TGTGCCAGCAGTTTGGGACAGGGTGCAACTAATGAAAAACTGTTTTTT. It specifies CASSLGQGATNEKLFF. The full variable domain, with the rest looked up from reference TRBV28 and TRBJ1-4, is DVKVTQSSRYLVKRTGEKVFLECVQDMDHENMFWYRQDPGLGLRLIYFSYDVKMKEKGDIPEGYSVSREKKERFSLILESASTNQTSMYLCASSLGQGATNEKLFFGSGTQLSVL.